One sample yielded the 8 T cell receptor beta chains listed below, sequenced in a study of molecular identifiers for immune sequencing clone quantification. TCRdb re-derived calls from the PCR reads in MiXCR, one entry per CDR3 protein. The sample has over 85,000 distinct CDR3 sequences, 30% to 35% seen once. Input material: naive CD8+ T cells from blood, with Jurkat cell RNA spiked in. Indicated subset: FACS-sorted CD8+CD4-CCR7+CD45RA+ naive T cells. These receptors were collected from a human donor in good health. Some libraries in this study had Jurkat cell RNA spiked in.

The V call is TRBV10-3, the J call TRBJ1-4, with D possibly TRBD1 on 5 matching bases. This CDR3 region has 14 residues. V lost 6 bases to trimming and J lost 8 bases, with 16 bases between them. Germline V gene data show CDR1 as ENHRY and CDR2 as SYGVKD. CDR3 coding DNA: TGTGCCATCAGCGTAGGGACGGGAGGGGAAAAACTGTTTTTT. It yields the protein CAISVGTGGEKLFF.

This clonotype occurred many times. This chain uses TRBV28 with TRBJ1-5, with 8 nucleotides matching TRBD1. Trimming took 4 bases from V and 0 from J; bases not matched to a gene: 11. Germline V gene sequence: CDR1 MDHEN, CDR2 SYDVKM. The CDR3 covers 18 residues. CDR3 amino acids: CASSSPGQDLYSNQPQHF. The CDR3 bases are TGTGCCAGCAGTTCACCGGGACAGGATCTCTATAGCAATCAGCCCCAGCATTTT. Based on the CDR3 plus reference TRBV28 and TRBJ1-5, the full variable domain is DVKVTQSSRYLVKRTGEKVFLECVQDMDHENMFWYRQDPGLGLRLIYFSYDVKMKEKGDIPEGYSVSREKKERFSLILESASTNQTSMYLCASSSPGQDLYSNQPQHFGDGTRLSIL.

The chain joins TRBV27 to TRBJ2-3; 11 nucleotides align to TRBD2. V shed 4 bases, J shed 3 bases, and the junction held 12 bases outside the gene matches. Germline CDR1 reads MNHEY; CDR2 reads SMNVEV (reference sequence). This CDR3 region has 18 residues. CDR3 region: CASSYLAGGPSDTDTQYF. Written as DNA, the CDR3 is TGTGCCAGCAGTTACTTAGCGGGAGGGCCTTCTGATACAGATACGCAGTATTTT.

This clonotype was counted only a few times. This chain connects TRBV4-2 to TRBJ1-5; maybe TRBD1 (5 bases). The CDR3 spans 16 residues. V shed 0 bases and J shed 3 bases, with 12 bases lying between them. Germline values: CDR1 LGHNA, CDR2 YNFKEQ. CDR3 residues: CASSQDGAGYNQPQHF. The CDR3 region has the DNA TGTGCCAGCAGCCAAGACGGGGCCGGGTACAATCAGCCCCAGCATTTT.

DNA of the CDR3: TGTGCCAGCAGTTACCCAGCGGGAGGTGAGCAGTTCTTC. Protein sequence: CASSYPAGGEQFF. The V gene is TRBV6-6, the J gene TRBJ2-1; 9 bases fit TRBD2. V lost 2 bases to trimming and J lost 9 bases; unmatched junction nucleotides: 2. CDR1 is MNHNY and CDR2 is SVGAGI in the germline V gene (reference sequence). The CDR3 covers 13 residues.

The chain joins TRBV29-1 to TRBJ2-2; D is possibly TRBD1 (5 bases). CDR1 and CDR2 from the germline V gene are SQVTM and ANQGSEA. Trimming stripped 5 bases from V and 5 bases from J, with 9 bases between. CDR3 size: 12 residues. CDR3 protein: CSVPAGTGELFF. DNA for the CDR3: TGCAGCGTTCCCGCAGGGACCGGGGAGCTGTTTTTT.

This clonotype was recorded only once. A much more abundant neighbour one base away suggests this may be a read error. This sequence joins TRBV6-1 and TRBJ2-7, with a weak D call TRBD2 (6 bases). Germline CDR1 reads MNHNS; CDR2 reads SASEGT. This CDR3 is built from 12 residues. Trimming removed 7 bases from V and 3 bases from J, with 10 bases in between. Here the CDR3 DNA reads TGTGCCAGCATTTTCGGGGGCTACGAGCAGTACTTC. This encodes CASIFGGYEQYF.

This clonotype was seen more than once but under ten times. The chain carries TRBV4-3 and TRBJ2-7; 7 bases match TRBD2. Germline values: CDR1 LGHNA, CDR2 YSLEER. CDR3 size: 14 residues. Unmatched junction bases numbered 8, after V lost 4 bases and J lost 5 bases. CDR3 in DNA: TGCGCCAGCAGCCGCGCCCGCGGGAGTCACGAGCAGTACTTC. Translating gives CASSRARGSHEQYF.